This TCR beta chain was obtained from a study of cytomegalovirus exposure and HLA in healthy donors. CDR3 size: 12 residues. The V and J ends lost 6 bases and 6 bases respectively, with 11 bases between them. Germline V gives CDR1 MDHEN, CDR2 SYDVKM. It was with 60 Vbeta and 13 Jbeta primers that the PCR ran. The method was immunoSEQ multiplex PCR; TCRdb's version includes in-frame clones alone and lacks a portion of them. Of over 100,000 clones in the sample, around 84% were seen once. The source material was PBMCs. The chain couples TRBV28 to TRBJ1-2, with no clear D. The receptor was isolated from a woman in her twenties or thirties in good health and CMV-seropositive. In nucleotides, the CDR3 is TGTGCCAGCAGCCTTACTCGGGATGGCTACACCTTC. Protein product: CASSLTRDGYTF.